A selection of T cell receptor beta chains follows, all from one sample in a study of blood T cells in healthy people across ages. A single record per CDR3 protein comes from TCRdb applying MiXCR to the 5' RACE reads. The sample lists some 800,000 distinct CDR3 sequences; roughly 25% were seen once. The same specimen was also included in a second study, on T cells of mothers and their children.

Sequencing was performed on blood. These TCRs come from a boy aged 5-17 years in good health. The CDR3 runs from the conserved cysteine through the conserved F or W. The D gene is left open where the match is weak. Part of the rows lack a size; the others show once, few, many or a class for expanded clones.

cdr3_aa,cdr3_nt,d_call,j_call,v_call,clone_size
CASTYRGGEEKLFF,TGCGCCAGCACCTACAGGGGAGGAGAGGAAAAACTGTTTTTT,TRBD1,TRBJ1-4,TRBV5-1,NA
CASSLWGVEQYF,TGTGCCAGCAGCTTATGGGGAGTCGAGCAGTACTTC,NA,TRBJ2-7,TRBV7-2,many
CASSQAPGTLNTEAFF,TGTGCCAGCAGCCAAGCGCCCGGGACACTGAACACTGAAGCTTTCTTT,NA,TRBJ1-1,TRBV4-2,NA
CASSQDTSGGLNEQFF,TGCGCCAGCAGCCAAGATACCAGCGGGGGGTTGAATGAGCAGTTCTTC,TRBD2,TRBJ2-1,TRBV4-3,NA
CASGAEQGYEQYF,TGTGCCAGCGGGGCCGAACAGGGCTACGAGCAGTACTTC,NA,TRBJ2-7,TRBV2,NA
CASSVADILATRYNEQFF,TGTGCCAGCAGCGTAGCTGACATTCTAGCGACGCGTTACAATGAGCAGTTCTTC,NA,TRBJ2-1,TRBV9,few
CASSQGRQGETKNIQYF,TGTGCCAGCAGCCAGGGCCGACAGGGGGAAACCAAAAACATTCAGTACTTC,TRBD1,TRBJ2-4,TRBV14,few
CASSLWGQSNEQFF,TGCGCCAGCAGCTTGTGGGGACAAAGCAATGAGCAGTTCTTC,NA,TRBJ2-1,TRBV5-1,few
CASSSGQGRNIQYF,TGTGCCAGCAGCTCGGGGCAGGGTCGGAACATTCAGTACTTC,NA,TRBJ2-4,TRBV7-6,few
CASSLDGTGPDTQYF,TGTGCCAGCAGCTTAGATGGGACAGGGCCCGATACGCAGTATTTT,TRBD1,TRBJ2-3,TRBV7-2,few
CASVGSGRAYNEQFF,TGTGCCAGCGTTGGGAGCGGGAGGGCGTACAATGAGCAGTTCTTC,TRBD2,TRBJ2-1,TRBV28,NA
CASSYKTSEETQYF,TGTGCCAGCAGTTACAAGACTAGCGAAGAGACCCAGTACTTC,TRBD2,TRBJ2-5,TRBV6-5,NA
CASSPRGGVIYNSPLHF,TGTGCCAGCAGTCCCCGGGGAGGGGTGATCTATAATTCACCCCTCCACTTT,NA,TRBJ1-6,TRBV27,NA
CASSPVNEIEKLFF,TGTGCCAGCAGTCCGGTAAACGAGATTGAAAAACTGTTTTTT,NA,TRBJ1-4,TRBV7-2,few
CASKYEKGDNSPLHF,TGTGCCAGCAAATACGAGAAGGGTGATAATTCACCCCTCCACTTT,NA,TRBJ1-6,TRBV2,few
CASRARDNYNEQFF,TGTGCCAGCAGAGCCCGGGACAACTACAATGAGCAGTTCTTC,NA,TRBJ2-1,TRBV6-5,few
CASIVRESTEAFF,TGTGCCAGCATTGTCAGGGAATCAACTGAAGCTTTCTTT,NA,TRBJ1-1,TRBV5-6,NA
CASSSMTGSSYEQYF,TGTGCCAGCAGTTCCATGACAGGGAGCTCCTACGAGCAGTACTTC,TRBD1,TRBJ2-7,TRBV6-6,NA
CSAPHPEVDEQFF,TGCAGTGCTCCTCACCCGGAGGTGGATGAGCAGTTCTTC,NA,TRBJ2-1,TRBV20-1,many
CSARETLNTEAFF,TGCAGTGCTAGGGAAACTCTGAACACTGAAGCTTTCTTT,NA,TRBJ1-1,TRBV20-1,NA
CASYGDTGELFF,TGTGCCAGCTACGGGGACACCGGGGAGCTGTTTTTT,NA,TRBJ2-2,TRBV4-2,NA
CASTFLINLGRSYGYTF,TGTGCCAGCACCTTCCTCATCAATTTAGGGCGGAGCTATGGCTACACCTTC,NA,TRBJ1-2,TRBV28,NA
CASSPRTGGLITGANVLTF,TGTGCCAGCAGCCCCAGGACAGGGGGCCTTATCACTGGGGCCAACGTCCTGACTTTC,TRBD1,TRBJ2-6,TRBV7-3,few
CASRARGEPTDTQYF,TGTGCCAGCAGGGCGAGGGGGGAACCCACAGATACGCAGTATTTT,NA,TRBJ2-3,TRBV7-3,NA